This T cell receptor beta chain derives from a study of OX40 agonist ivuxolimab in advanced cancers. Turning to the study itself: Those treated in dose escalation had hepatocellular carcinoma, melanoma, renal cell cancer or head and neck cancer.

Sequencing used immunoSEQ multiplex PCR; TCRdb keeps in-frame clones, though not all of them. Of about 35,000 clones in the sample, 92% were seen once. This clone was recorded once. The material sequenced was CD4+ or CD8+ T cells sorted from blood, taken in a trial of the OX40 agonist ivuxolimab. The receptor was isolated from an adult with an advanced solid tumor such as melanoma, head and neck, liver or kidney cancer.

CDR3 sequence: CASSPGGYGYTF. CDR3 in DNA: TGTGCCAGCAGTCCCGGGGGCTATGGCTACACCTTC. The chain employs TRBV6-6 and TRBJ1-2; weak D call: TRBD1 (5 bases). The ends were cut back, 5 bases at V and 4 bases at J, with 8 bases in the middle. CDR3 length: 12 residues. Germline V CDR1 and CDR2: MNHNY, SVGAGI (reference sequence).